This T cell receptor beta chain came from a study of OX40 agonist ivuxolimab in advanced cancers. Study in general: Three dose-escalation patients had partial responses: one with hepatocellular carcinoma and two with cutaneous melanoma.

Points on this clone: Its specificity is unknown. This specimen includes other DNA sequences encoding the same CDR3.

Points from the study as a whole: On average, CD8+ T cells had more expanded clones than CD4+.

V shed 2 bases and J 4 bases; nucleotides not matched to a gene: 3. Germline V gene sequence: CDR1 SGHRS, CDR2 YFSETQ. This CDR3 comprises 14 residues. Only in-frame clones appear in the TCRdb table, and some are missing; sequencing was by immunoSEQ multiplex PCR. The sample contains about 89,000 clones, approximately 91% of which appear only once. The genes are TRBV5-1 and TRBJ1-5, with 7 bases aligning to TRBD1. The TCR comes from an adult with an advanced solid tumor such as melanoma, head and neck, liver or kidney cancer. The specimen was CD4+ or CD8+ T cells sorted from blood, collected in a trial of the OX40 agonist ivuxolimab. CDR3 residues: CASSLTGDNQPQHF. CDR3 nucleotide sequence: TGCGCCAGCAGCTTAACAGGGGATAATCAGCCCCAGCATTTT.